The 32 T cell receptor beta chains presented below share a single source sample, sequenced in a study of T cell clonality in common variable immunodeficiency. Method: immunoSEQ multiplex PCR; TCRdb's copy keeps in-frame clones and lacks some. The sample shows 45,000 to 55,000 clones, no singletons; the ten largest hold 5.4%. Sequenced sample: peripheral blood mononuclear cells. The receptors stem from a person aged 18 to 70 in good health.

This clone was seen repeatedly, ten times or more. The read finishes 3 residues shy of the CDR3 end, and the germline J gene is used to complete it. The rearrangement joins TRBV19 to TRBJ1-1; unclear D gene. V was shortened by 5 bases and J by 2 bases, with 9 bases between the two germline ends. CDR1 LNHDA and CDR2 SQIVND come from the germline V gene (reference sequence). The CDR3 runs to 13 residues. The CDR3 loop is CASSPPGNTEAFF. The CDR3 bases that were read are TGTGCCAGTAGTCCTCCAGGAAACACTGAA.

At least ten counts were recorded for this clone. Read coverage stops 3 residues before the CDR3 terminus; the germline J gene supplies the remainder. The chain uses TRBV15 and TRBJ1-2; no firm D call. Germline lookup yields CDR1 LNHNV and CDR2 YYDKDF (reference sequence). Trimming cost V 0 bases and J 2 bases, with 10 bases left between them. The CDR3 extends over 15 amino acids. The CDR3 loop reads CATSRDIGGNYGYTF. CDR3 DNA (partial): TGTGCCACCAGCAGAGATATAGGAGGGAACTATGGC.

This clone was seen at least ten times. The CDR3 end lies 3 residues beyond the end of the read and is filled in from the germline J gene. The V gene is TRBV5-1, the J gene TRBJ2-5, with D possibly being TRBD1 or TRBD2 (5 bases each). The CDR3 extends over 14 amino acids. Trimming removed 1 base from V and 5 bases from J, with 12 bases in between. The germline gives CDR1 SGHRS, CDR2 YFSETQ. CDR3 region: CASSLMRGSETQYF. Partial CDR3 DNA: TGCGCCAGCAGCTTGATGAGGGGCTCGGAGACC. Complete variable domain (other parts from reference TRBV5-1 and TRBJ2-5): KAGVTQTPRYLIKTRGQQVTLSCSPISGHRSVSWYQQTPGQGLQFLFEYFSETQRNKGNFPGRFSGRQFSNSRSEMNVSTLELGDSALYLCASSLMRGSETQYFGPGTRLLVL.

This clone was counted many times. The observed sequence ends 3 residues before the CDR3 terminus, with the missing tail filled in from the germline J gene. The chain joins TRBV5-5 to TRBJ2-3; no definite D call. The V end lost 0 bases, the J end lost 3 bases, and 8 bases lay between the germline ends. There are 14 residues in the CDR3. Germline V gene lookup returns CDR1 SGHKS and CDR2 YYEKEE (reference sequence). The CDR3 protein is CASSLGAATDTQYF. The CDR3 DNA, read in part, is TGTGCCAGCAGCTTGGGGGCCGCGACAGATACG.

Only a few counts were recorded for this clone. The DNA read from the CDR3 is TGCAGTGCTCTGGGGGGACTAGCGGAATACGCCCACAATGAG. Translation gives CSALGGLAEYAHNE. The entire CDR3 protein is CSALGGLAEYAHNEQFF. The chain employs TRBV20-1 and TRBJ2-1; 11 nucleotides align to TRBD2. The read halts 3 residues ahead of the CDR3 end, with the missing end drawn from the germline J gene. The V and J ends lost 5 bases and 5 bases, in that order; junction bases with no gene match: 14. This CDR3 has 17 amino acids. CDR1 and CDR2 (germline): DFQATT, SNEGSKA (reference sequence).

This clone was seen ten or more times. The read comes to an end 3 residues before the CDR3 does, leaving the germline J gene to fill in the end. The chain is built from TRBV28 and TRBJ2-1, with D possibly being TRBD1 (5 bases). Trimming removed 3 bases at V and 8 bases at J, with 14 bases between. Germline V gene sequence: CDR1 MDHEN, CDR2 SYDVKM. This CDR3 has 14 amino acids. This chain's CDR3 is CASSLSQGIYEQFF. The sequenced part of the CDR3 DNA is TGTGCCAGCAGTTTGTCGCAGGGAATTTATGAG.

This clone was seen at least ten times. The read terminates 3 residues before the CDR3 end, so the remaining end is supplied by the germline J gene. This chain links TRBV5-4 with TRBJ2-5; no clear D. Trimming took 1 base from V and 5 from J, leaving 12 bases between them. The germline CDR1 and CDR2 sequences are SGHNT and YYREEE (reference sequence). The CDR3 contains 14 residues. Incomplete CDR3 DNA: TGTGCCAGCAGCTTGAGTATCTCACGGGAGACC. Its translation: CASSLSISRET. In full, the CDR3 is CASSLSISRETQYF.

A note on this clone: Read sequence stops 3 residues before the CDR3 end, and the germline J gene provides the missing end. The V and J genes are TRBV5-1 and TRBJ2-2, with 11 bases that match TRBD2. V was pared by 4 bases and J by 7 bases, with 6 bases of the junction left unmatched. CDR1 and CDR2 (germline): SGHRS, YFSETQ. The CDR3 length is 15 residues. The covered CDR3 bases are TGCGCCAGCAGCAGACTAGCGGGAAAGGACGGGGAG. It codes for CASSRLAGKDGE. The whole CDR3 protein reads CASSRLAGKDGELFF.

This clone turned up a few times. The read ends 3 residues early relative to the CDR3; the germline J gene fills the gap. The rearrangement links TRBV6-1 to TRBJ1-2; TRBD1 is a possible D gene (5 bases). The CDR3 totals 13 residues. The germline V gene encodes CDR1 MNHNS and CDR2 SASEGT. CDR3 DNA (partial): TGTGCCAGCAGTGAAAGCAGTGGGGCCGGC. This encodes CASSESSGAG. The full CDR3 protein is CASSESSGAGYTF.

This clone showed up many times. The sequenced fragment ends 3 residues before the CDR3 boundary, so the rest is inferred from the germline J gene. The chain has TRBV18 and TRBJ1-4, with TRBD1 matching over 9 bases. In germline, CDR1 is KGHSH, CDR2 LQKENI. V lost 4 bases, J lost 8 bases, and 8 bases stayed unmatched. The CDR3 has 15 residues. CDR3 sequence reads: CASSRPGQGAEKLFF. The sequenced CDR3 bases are TGTGCCAGCTCACGACCGGGACAGGGTGCAGAAAAA. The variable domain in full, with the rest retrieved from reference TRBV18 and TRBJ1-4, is NAGVMQNPRHLVRRRGQEARLRCSPMKGHSHVYWYRQLPEEGLKFMVYLQKENIIDESGMPKERFSAEFPKEGPSILRIQQVVRGDSAAYFCASSRPGQGAEKLFFGSGTQLSVL.

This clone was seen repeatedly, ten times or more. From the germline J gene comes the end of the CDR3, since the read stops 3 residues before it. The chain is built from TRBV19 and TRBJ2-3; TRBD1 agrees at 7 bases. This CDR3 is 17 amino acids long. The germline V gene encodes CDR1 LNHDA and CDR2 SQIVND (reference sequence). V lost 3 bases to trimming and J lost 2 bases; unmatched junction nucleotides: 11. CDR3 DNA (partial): TGTGCCAGTAGTATCAACAGGGGCCTGACTTACACAGATACG. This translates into CASSINRGLTYTDT. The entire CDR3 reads CASSINRGLTYTDTQYF.

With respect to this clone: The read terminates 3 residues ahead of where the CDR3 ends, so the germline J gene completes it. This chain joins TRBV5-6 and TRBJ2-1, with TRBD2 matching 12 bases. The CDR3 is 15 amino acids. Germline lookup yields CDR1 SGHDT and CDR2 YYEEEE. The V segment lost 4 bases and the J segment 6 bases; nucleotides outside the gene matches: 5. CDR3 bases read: TGTGCCAGCAGCGCCGGGACTAGCGGGTTCAATGAG. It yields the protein CASSAGTSGFNE. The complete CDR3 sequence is CASSAGTSGFNEQFF.

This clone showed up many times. The CDR3 bases that were read are TGTGCCAGCAGTACTACAGGGGGCGGTTCACCC. Amino acids: CASSTTGGGSP. In full, the CDR3 reads CASSTTGGGSPLHF. V gene TRBV7-8 combines with J gene TRBJ1-6; 9 positions match TRBD1. With the read ending 3 residues before the CDR3 end, the germline J gene is used to fill in that end. This CDR3 comprises 14 residues. CDR1 SGHVS and CDR2 FQNEAQ come from the germline V gene. J was trimmed by 9 bases and V by 6 bases; bases with no gene match: 6.

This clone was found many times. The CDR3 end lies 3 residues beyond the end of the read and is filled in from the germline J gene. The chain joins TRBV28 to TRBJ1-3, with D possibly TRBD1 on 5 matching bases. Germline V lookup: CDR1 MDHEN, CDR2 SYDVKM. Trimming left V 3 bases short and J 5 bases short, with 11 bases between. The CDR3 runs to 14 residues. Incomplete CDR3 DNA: TGTGCCAGCAGTTTTCAGGGTGTGAGAAACACC. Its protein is CASSFQGVRNT. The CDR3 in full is CASSFQGVRNTIYF.

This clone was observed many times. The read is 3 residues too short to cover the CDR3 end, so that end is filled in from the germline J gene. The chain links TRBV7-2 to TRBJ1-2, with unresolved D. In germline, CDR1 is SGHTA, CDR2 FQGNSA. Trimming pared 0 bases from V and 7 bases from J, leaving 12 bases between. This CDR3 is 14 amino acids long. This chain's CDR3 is CASSLAQAVRGYTF. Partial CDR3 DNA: TGTGCCAGCAGCTTAGCGCAGGCAGTTCGTGGC. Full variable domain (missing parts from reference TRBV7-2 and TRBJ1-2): GAGVSQSPSNKVTEKGKDVELRCDPISGHTALYWYRQSLGQGLEFLIYFQGNSAPDKSGLPSDRFSAERTGGSVSTLTIQRTQQEDSAVYLCASSLAQAVRGYTFGSGTRLTVV.

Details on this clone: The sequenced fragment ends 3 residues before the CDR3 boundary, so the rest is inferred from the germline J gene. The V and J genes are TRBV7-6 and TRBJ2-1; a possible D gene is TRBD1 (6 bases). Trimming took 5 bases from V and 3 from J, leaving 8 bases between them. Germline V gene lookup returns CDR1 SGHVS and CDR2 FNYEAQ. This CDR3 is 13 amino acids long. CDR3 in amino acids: CASSPDSYNEQFF. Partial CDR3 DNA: TGTGCCAGCAGCCCGGACAGCTACAATGAG.

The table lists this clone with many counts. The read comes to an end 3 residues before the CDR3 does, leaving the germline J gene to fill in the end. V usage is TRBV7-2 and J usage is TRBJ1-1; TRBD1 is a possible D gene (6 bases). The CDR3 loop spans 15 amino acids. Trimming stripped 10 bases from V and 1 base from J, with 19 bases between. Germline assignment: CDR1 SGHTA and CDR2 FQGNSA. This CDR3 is CATKRTVTSNTEAFF. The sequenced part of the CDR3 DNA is TGTGCCACCAAACGGACAGTAACGTCGAACACTGAA. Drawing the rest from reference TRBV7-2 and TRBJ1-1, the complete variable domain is GAGVSQSPSNKVTEKGKDVELRCDPISGHTALYWYRQSLGQGLEFLIYFQGNSAPDKSGLPSDRFSAERTGGSVSTLTIQRTQQEDSAVYLCATKRTVTSNTEAFFGQGTRLTVV.

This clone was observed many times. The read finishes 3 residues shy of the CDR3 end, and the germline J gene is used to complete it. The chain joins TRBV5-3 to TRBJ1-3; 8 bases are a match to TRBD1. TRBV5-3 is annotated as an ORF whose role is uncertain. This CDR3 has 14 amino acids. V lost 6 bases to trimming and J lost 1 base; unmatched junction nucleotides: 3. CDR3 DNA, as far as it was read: TGTGCCAGAATACAGGGGGATTCTGGAAACACC. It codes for CARIQGDSGNT. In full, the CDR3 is CARIQGDSGNTIYF.

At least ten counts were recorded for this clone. Incomplete CDR3 DNA: TGCAGCGTTGAGGGACTGGGGGGCGAG. Protein: CSVEGLGGE. The CDR3 in its entirety is CSVEGLGGEQYF. The chain is built from TRBV29-1 and TRBJ2-7, with TRBD2 as a possible D gene (6 bases). The read is 3 residues too short to cover the CDR3 end, so that end is filled in from the germline J gene. CDR1 and CDR2 from the germline V gene are SQVTM and ANQGSEA. The CDR3 totals 12 residues. V lost 3 bases, J lost 6 bases, and 12 bases lay in between.

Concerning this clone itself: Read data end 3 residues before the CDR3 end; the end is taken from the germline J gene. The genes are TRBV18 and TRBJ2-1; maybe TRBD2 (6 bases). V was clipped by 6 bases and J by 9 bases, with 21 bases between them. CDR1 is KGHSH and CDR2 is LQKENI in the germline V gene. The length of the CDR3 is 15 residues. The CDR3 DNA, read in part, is TGTGCCAGCTCCCTAGGCGGGGCCCAGATAGCTGAG. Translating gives CASSLGGAQIAE. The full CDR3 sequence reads CASSLGGAQIAEQFF.

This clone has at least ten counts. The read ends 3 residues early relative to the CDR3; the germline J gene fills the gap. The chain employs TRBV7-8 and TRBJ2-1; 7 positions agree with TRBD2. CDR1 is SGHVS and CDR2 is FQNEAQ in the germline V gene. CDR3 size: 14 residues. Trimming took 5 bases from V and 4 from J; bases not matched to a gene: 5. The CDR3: CASSPGLLYNEQFF. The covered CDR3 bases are TGTGCCAGCAGCCCGGGACTACTATACAATGAG.

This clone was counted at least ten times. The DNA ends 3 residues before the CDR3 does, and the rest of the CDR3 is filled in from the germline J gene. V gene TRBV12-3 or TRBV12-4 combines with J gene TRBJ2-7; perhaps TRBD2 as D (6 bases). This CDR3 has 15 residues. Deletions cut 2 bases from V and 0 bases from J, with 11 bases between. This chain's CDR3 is CASSLWGESSYEQYF. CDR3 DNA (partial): TGTGCCAGCAGTTTATGGGGGGAGAGCTCCTACGAG.

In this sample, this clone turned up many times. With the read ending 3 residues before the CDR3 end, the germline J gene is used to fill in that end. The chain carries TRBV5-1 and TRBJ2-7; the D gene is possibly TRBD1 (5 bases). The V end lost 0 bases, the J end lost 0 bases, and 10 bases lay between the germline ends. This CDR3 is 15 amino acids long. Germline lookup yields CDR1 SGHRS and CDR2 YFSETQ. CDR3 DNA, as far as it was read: TGCGCCAGCAGCTTGGAAGGGGCCAGCTCCTACGAG. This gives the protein CASSLEGASSYE. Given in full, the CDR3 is CASSLEGASSYEQYF.

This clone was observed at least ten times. CDR3 protein: CSASRASGLSNEQFF. The sequenced part of the CDR3 DNA is TGCAGTGCTAGTCGCGCTAGCGGATTATCCAATGAG. This chain connects TRBV20-1 to TRBJ2-1, with TRBD2 matching over 7 bases. The sequenced fragment ends 3 residues before the CDR3 boundary, so the rest is inferred from the germline J gene. With V trimmed by 3 bases and J by 6 bases, 11 bases remained unmatched. Per germline, CDR1 DFQATT and CDR2 SNEGSKA (reference sequence). CDR3 length equals 15 residues.

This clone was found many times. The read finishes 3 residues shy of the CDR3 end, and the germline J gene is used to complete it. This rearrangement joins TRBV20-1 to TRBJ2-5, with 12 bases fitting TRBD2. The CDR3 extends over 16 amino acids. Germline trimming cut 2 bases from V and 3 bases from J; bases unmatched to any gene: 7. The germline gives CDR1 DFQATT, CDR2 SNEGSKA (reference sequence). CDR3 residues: CSARSLTSGSEETQYF. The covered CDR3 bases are TGCAGTGCTAGATCCCTGACTAGCGGGAGTGAAGAGACC.

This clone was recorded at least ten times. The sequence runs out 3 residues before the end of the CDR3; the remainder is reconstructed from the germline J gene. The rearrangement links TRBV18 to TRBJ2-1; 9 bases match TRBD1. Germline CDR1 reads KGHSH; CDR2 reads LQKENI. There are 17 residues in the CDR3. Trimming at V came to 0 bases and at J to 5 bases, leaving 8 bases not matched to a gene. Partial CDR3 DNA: TGTGCCAGCTCACCACCGGGACAGGGTACTAATAACAATGAG. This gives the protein CASSPPGQGTNNNE. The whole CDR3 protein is CASSPPGQGTNNNEQFF.

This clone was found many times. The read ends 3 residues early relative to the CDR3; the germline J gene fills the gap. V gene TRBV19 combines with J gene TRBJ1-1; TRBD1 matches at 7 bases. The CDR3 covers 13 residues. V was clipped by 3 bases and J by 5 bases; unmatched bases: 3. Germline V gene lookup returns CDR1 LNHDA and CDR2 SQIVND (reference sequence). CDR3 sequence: CASSIMTGTEAFF. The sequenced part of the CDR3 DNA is TGTGCCAGTAGTATCATGACAGGGACTGAA.

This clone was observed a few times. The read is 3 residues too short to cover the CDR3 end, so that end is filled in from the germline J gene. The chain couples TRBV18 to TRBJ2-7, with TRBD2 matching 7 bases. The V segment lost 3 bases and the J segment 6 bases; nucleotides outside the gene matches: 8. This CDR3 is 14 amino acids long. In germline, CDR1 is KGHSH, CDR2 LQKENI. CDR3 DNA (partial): TGTGCCAGCTCACCCATCGCCCCGGGGGGCGAG. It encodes CASSPIAPGGE. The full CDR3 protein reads CASSPIAPGGEQYF.

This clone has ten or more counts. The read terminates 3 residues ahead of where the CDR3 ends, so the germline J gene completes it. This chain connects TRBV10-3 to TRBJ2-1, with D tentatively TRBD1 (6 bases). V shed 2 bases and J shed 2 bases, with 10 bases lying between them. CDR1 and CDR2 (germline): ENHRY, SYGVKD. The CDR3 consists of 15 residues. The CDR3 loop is CAISERQGPYNEQFF. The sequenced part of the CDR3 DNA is TGTGCCATCAGTGAGCGGCAGGGGCCCTACAATGAG.

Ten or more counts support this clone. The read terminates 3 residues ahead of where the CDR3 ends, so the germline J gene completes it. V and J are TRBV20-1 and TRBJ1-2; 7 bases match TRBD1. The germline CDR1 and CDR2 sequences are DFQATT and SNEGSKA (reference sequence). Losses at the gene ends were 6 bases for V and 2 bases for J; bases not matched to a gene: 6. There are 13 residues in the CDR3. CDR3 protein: CSAIDRANYGYTF. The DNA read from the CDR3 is TGCAGTGCCATAGACAGGGCGAACTATGGC.

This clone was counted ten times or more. The part of the CDR3 DNA that was read is TGTGCCAGCAGTTTGCAGGGGGGTCGTAGCACAGATACG. Residues: CASSLQGGRSTDT. The full-length CDR3 reads as CASSLQGGRSTDTQYF. The rearrangement uses TRBV28 and TRBJ2-3; TRBD1 might be the D (7 bases). The DNA ends 3 residues before the CDR3 does, and the rest of the CDR3 is filled in from the germline J gene. This CDR3 is built from 16 residues. Germline-derived CDR1 and CDR2 are MDHEN and SYDVKM. With 3 bases removed from V and 0 bases from J, the gap between germline ends came to 13 bases.

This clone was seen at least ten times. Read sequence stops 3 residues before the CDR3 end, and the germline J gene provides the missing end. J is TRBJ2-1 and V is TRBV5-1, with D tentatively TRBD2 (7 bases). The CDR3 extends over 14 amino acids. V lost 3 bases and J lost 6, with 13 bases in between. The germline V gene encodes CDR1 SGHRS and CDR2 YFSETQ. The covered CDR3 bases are TGCGCCAGCAGCTCTGGGGGGGGGCCCAATGAG. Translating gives CASSSGGGPNE. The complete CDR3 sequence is CASSSGGGPNEQFF.